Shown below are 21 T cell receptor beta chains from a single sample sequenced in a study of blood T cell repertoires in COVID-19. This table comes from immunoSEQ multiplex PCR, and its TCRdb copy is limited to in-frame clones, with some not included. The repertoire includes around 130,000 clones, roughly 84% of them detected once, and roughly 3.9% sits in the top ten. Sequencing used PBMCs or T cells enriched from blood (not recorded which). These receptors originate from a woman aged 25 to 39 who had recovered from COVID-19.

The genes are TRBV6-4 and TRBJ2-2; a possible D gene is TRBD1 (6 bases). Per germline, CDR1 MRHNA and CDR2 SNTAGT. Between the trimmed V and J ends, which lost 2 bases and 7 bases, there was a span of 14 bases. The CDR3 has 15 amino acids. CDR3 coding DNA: TGTGCCAGCAGTGACCGGCCAGAAGGGGGCGGGGAGCTGTTTTTT. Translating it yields CASSDRPEGGGELFF.

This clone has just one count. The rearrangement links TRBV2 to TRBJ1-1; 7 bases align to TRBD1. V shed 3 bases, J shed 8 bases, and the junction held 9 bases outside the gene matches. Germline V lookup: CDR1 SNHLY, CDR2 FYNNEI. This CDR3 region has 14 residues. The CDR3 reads CASSDRQGRAEAFF. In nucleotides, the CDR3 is TGTGCCAGCAGTGATCGACAGGGTAGGGCCGAAGCTTTCTTT.

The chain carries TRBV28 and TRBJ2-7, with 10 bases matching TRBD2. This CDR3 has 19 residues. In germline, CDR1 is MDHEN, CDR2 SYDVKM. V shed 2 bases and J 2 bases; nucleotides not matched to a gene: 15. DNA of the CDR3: TGTGCCAGCAGTTTACGTTGGCTAGCGGGAGTGAAAGGGGCCTACGAGCAGTACTTC. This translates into CASSLRWLAGVKGAYEQYF.

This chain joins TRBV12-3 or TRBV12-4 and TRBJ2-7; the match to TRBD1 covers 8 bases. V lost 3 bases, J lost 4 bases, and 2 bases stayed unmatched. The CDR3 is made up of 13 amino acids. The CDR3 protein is CASSFRGRYEQYF. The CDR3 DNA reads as TGTGCCAGCAGTTTCAGGGGGCGATACGAGCAGTACTTC.

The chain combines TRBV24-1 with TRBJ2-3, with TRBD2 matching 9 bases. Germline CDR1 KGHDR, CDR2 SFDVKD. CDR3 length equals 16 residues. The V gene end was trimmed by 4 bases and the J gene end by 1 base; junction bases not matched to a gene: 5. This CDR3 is CATSDLIAGGTDTQYF. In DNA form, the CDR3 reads TGTGCCACCAGTGACCTGATAGCGGGAGGCACAGATACGCAGTATTTT.

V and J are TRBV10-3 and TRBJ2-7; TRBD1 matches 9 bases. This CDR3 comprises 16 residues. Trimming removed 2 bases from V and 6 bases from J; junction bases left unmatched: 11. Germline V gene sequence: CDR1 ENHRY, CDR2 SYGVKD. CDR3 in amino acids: CAISEPTGTGNGEQYF. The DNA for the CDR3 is TGTGCCATCAGTGAGCCCACCGGGACAGGGAACGGCGAGCAGTACTTC.

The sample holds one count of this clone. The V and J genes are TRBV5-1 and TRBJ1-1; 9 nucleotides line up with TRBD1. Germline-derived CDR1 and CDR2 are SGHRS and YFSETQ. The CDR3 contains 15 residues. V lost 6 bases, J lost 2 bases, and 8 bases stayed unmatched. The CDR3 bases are TGCGCCAGCAAACAATTACAGGGGGCTAACACTGAAGCTTTCTTT. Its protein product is CASKQLQGANTEAFF.

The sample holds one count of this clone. The CDR3 DNA reads as TGTGCCAGCTCGCATGGACAAAGCAATCAGCCCCAGCATTTT. Residues: CASSHGQSNQPQHF. The rearrangement joins TRBV18 to TRBJ1-5; maybe TRBD1 (5 bases). CDR3 length: 14 residues. The germline CDR1 and CDR2 sequences are KGHSH and LQKENI. V was shortened by 6 bases and J by 1 base, with 10 bases between the two germline ends.

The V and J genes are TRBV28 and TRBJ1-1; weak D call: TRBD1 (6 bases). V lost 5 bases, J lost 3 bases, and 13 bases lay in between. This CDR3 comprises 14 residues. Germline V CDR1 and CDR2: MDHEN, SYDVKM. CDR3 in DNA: TGTGCCAGCAGTCCACGGCAGGGGCACACTGAAGCTTTCTTT. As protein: CASSPRQGHTEAFF.

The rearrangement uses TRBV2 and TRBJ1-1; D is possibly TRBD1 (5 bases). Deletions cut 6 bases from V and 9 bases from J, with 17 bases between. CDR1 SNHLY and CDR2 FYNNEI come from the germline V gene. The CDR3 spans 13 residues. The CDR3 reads CASRKGGQEKAFF. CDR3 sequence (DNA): TGTGCCAGCAGGAAGGGAGGACAAGAAAAAGCTTTCTTT.

CDR3 nucleotides: TGTGCCAGCAGGTGGGAGGGAAAGTACGAGCAGTACTTC. Translated: CASRWEGKYEQYF. The genes are TRBV28 and TRBJ2-7; TRBD2 agrees at 7 bases. CDR3 length equals 13 residues. The germline V gene encodes CDR1 MDHEN and CDR2 SYDVKM. The junction had 6 bases not matched to a gene; V was cut back by 6 bases and J by 4 bases.

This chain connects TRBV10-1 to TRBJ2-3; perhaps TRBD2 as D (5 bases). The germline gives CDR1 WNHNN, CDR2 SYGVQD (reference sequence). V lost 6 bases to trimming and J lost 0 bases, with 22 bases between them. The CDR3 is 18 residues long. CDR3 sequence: CASRTPRGGPFSTDTQYF. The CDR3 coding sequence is TGCGCCAGCAGAACTCCCCGGGGTGGGCCCTTTAGCACAGATACGCAGTATTTT.

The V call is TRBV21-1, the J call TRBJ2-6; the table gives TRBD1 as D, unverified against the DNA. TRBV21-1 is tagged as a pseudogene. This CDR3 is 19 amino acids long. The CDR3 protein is CASIGRQGNLYSGANVLTF. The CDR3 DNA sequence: TGTGCCAGCATCGGAAGACAGGGTAATTTATACTCTGGGGCCAACGTCCTGACTTTC.

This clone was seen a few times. In nucleotides, the CDR3 is TGTGCCAGCAGTTCGAACAGGAGACTGAACACTGAAGCTTTCTTT. This encodes CASSSNRRLNTEAFF. This chain links TRBV28 with TRBJ1-1, with a weak D call TRBD1 (5 bases). The CDR3 runs to 15 residues. V gave up 4 bases and J gave up 0 bases, with 12 bases separating them. CDR1 and CDR2 from the germline V gene are MDHEN and SYDVKM.

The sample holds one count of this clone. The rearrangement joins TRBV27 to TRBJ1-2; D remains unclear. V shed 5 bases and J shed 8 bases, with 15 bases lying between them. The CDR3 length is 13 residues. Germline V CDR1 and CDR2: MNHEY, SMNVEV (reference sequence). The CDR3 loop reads CASSARDLRGYTF. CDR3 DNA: TGTGCCAGCAGTGCCCGGGATTTGCGGGGCTACACCTTC.

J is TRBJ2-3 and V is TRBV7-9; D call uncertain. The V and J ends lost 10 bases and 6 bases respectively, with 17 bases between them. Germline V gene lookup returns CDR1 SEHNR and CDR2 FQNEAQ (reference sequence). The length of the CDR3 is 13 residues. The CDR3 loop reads CAIDFSPPDTQYF. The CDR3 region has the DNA TGTGCCATCGACTTCTCCCCCCCCGATACGCAGTATTTT.

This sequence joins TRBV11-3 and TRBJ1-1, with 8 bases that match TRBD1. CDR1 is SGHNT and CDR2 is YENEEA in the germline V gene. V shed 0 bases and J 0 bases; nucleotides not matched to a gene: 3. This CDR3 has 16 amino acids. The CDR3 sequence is CASSLDGQGMNTEAFF. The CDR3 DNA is TGTGCCAGCAGCTTAGACGGACAGGGCATGAACACTGAAGCTTTCTTT.

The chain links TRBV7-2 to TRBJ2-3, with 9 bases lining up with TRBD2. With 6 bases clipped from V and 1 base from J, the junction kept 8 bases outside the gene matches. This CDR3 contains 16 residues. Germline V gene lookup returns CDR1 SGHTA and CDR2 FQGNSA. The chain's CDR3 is CASRGRGGAGTDTQYF. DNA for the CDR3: TGTGCCAGCAGGGGGCGCGGGGGGGCAGGCACAGATACGCAGTATTTT.

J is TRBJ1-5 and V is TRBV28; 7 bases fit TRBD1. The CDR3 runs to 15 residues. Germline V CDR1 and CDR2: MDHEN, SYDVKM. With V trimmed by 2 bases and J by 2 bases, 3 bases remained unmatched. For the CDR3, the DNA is TGTGCCAGCAGTTTAGGACAGGTAGGCAATCAGCCCCAGCATTTT. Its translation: CASSLGQVGNQPQHF.

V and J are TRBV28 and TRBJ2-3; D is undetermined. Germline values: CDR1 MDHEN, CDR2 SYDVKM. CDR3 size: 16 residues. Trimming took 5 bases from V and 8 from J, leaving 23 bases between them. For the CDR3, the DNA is TGTGCCAGCAGTCCAGTGGTTCCCACAGATATCGGTACGCAGTATTTT. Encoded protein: CASSPVVPTDIGTQYF.

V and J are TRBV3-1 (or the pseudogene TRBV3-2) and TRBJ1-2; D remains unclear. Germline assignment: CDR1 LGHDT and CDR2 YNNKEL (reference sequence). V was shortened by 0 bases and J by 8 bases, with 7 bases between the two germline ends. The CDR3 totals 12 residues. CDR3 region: CASSQEPVGYTF. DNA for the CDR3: TGTGCCAGCAGCCAAGAACCAGTGGGCTACACCTTC.